The clone carrying this T cell receptor (beta chain) was seen a handful of times. There are 15 residues in the CDR3. Germline CDR1 and CDR2: SGHTA and FQGNSA. Trimming removed 2 bases from V and 0 bases from J, with 11 bases in between. The data derive from a study of blood T cell repertoires in COVID-19. Study summary: There were acute and convalescent COVID-19 samples, and they came from the United States, Italy and Spain.

Assay used: immunoSEQ multiplex PCR; TCRdb lists only in-frame clones, some missing. The sample carries 50,000 to 70,000 clones, about four fifths recorded once. Source material: peripheral blood. The receptor was derived from a human donor in a cohort sampled during active COVID-19. The chain uses TRBV7-2 and TRBJ2-7, with D possibly matching TRBD2 (5 bases). The CDR3 spells CASSLRQDSSYEQYF. CDR3 DNA: TGTGCCAGCAGCTTACGCCAGGACTCCTCCTACGAGCAGTACTTC.